Given below is one TCR beta chain in context. No antigen is known for it. The data were taken from a study of Tregs in tolerant kidney transplant recipients. Overall study results and limits: Validation in larger populations is needed because few patients were studied. Changing PCR primers prevented nucleotide comparison between some patients' samples.

Sequencing used immunoSEQ multiplex PCR; TCRdb keeps in-frame clones, though not all of them. The sample consists of tens of thousands of clones, more than 95% of them appearing once. Sequenced material: Tregs from blood, taken before the transplant. This TCR came from a human donor who received a combined kidney and bone marrow transplant.

The CDR3 here is CASSFTGPGELFF. For the CDR3, the DNA is TGTGCCAGCAGCTTTACAGGGCCCGGGGAGCTGTTTTTT. The chain links TRBV7-6 to TRBJ2-2, with D perhaps TRBD1 (6 bases). The V and J ends lost 3 bases and 6 bases respectively, with 8 bases between them. From germline, CDR1 is SGHVS and CDR2 FNYEAQ. The CDR3 has 13 amino acids.